The present T cell receptor (beta chain) was sequenced within a study of T cell repertoires in cytomegalovirus infection. The J segment lost 7 bases and the V segment lost 4 bases, leaving 20 bases of the junction unmatched. Germline values: CDR1 SGHRS, CDR2 YFSETQ. CDR3 length equals 18 residues. This clonotype occurred a few times. Its specificity is not known. TCRdb used MiXCR to reprocess the reads, holding one entry per CDR3 protein. The sample carries about a million distinct CDR3 sequences, around 29% recorded once. Study-wide points: It was HLA-C-restricted CMV-specific TCR beta clonotypes that dominated the response ex vivo.

This material consisted of cultured CD8+ T cells from PBMCs, taken from culture after CMV antigen stimulation. The clonotype originates from a human donor in good health (CMV status not recorded). Some clones in this sample may be carry-over from other donors' samples. The chain is built from TRBV5-1 and TRBJ2-1; 7 bases agree with TRBD1. CDR3 amino acids: CASSLRQRQGLNENEQFF. In nucleotides, the CDR3 is TGCGCCAGCAGCCTCCGCCAAAGACAGGGCCTTAACGAAAATGAGCAGTTCTTC.